The 29 T cell receptor beta chains below come from one sample, sequenced in a study of identical twins. TCRdb passed the 5' RACE reads through MiXCR, listing each CDR3 protein once. The sample includes some 790,000 distinct CDR3 sequences, around a sixth of them seen just once. This sample was shared with a second study, whose subject was T cells expressing NK-cell markers.

Sequencing was done on a sample of PBMCs. The origin of the receptors is a woman younger than 35 in good health.

This clonotype was seen ten or more times. J is TRBJ1-1 and V is TRBV20-1; D gene unclear. Per germline, CDR1 DFQATT and CDR2 SNEGSKA (reference sequence). This CDR3 is 13 amino acids long. Trimming took 2 bases from V and 1 from J, leaving 8 bases between them. CDR3 region: CSARKSGNTEAFF. The CDR3 bases are TGCAGTGCTAGAAAGTCAGGGAACACTGAAGCTTTCTTT.

V usage is TRBV7-2 and J usage is TRBJ2-7; D unresolved. From germline, CDR1 is SGHTA and CDR2 FQGNSA. This CDR3 spans 17 amino acids. V was trimmed by 0 bases and J by 1 base, leaving 16 bases between them. CDR3 amino acids: CASSLAVVRKASYEQYF. In nucleotides, the CDR3 is TGTGCCAGCAGCTTAGCGGTAGTACGGAAGGCTTCCTACGAGCAGTACTTC.

This clonotype was recorded a few times. The V gene is TRBV7-9, the J gene TRBJ1-1, with no clear D. V lost 2 bases to trimming and J lost 3 bases, with 4 bases between them. This CDR3 region has 12 residues. CDR1 and CDR2 from the germline V gene are SEHNR and FQNEAQ (reference sequence). CDR3: CASSLLYTEAFF. Here the CDR3 DNA reads TGTGCCAGCAGCTTATTGTACACTGAAGCTTTCTTT.

The table lists this clonotype with many counts. The genes are TRBV7-8 and TRBJ2-7; a weak D match, TRBD2 (6 bases). Trimming took off 5 bases at V and 2 bases at J, with 16 bases between the two ends. This CDR3 contains 15 residues. The germline V gene has CDR1 SGHVS and CDR2 FQNEAQ. DNA of the CDR3: TGTGCCAGCAGCCATGGGGGGACGAGCCCCTACGAGCAGTACTTC. It yields the protein CASSHGGTSPYEQYF.

This clonotype was seen a few times. This sequence joins TRBV6-1 and TRBJ2-1, with D perhaps being TRBD1 or TRBD2 (5 bases each). Looked up from germline, CDR1 is MNHNS and CDR2 is SASEGT. Trimming took off 7 bases at V and 0 bases at J, with 10 bases between the two ends. The CDR3 contains 14 residues. The CDR3 loop is CASTWGSSYNEQFF. CDR3 coding DNA: TGTGCCAGCACATGGGGGTCCTCCTACAATGAGCAGTTCTTC.

The V gene is TRBV29-1, the J gene TRBJ2-1; 9 bases fit TRBD2. Germline V gives CDR1 SQVTM, CDR2 ANQGSEA. This CDR3 is 15 amino acids long. V gave up 5 bases and J gave up 5 bases; unmatched junction bases: 10. In DNA, the CDR3 is TGCAGCGTTCCTACGGCGGGACTAGCAAACAATGAGCAGTTCTTC. Residues: CSVPTAGLANNEQFF.

J is TRBJ2-1 and V is TRBV4-1; 8 nucleotides line up with TRBD1. V shed 0 bases, J shed 12 bases, and the junction held 16 bases outside the gene matches. CDR3 length equals 17 residues. In germline, CDR1 is MGHRA, CDR2 YSYEKL. CDR3 DNA sequence: TGCGCCAGCAGCCAAGATCCCAGACAGGGGCCATCAATGGGGCAGTTCTTC. Protein sequence: CASSQDPRQGPSMGQFF.

The V and J genes are TRBV29-1 and TRBJ1-5, with 7 bases lining up with TRBD1. The CDR3 runs 12 residues. CDR1 is SQVTM, CDR2 ANQGSEA, per germline. The ends lost 6 bases at V and 3 bases at J; junction bases unmatched: 2. CDR3 sequence reads: CSVTGNNQPQHF. Here the CDR3 DNA reads TGCAGCGTGACAGGGAACAATCAGCCCCAGCATTTT.

This clonotype occurred a few times. This chain joins TRBV15 and TRBJ2-5; tentatively, D is TRBD2 (5 bases). The V gene lost 2 bases and the J gene lost 5 bases, with 9 bases spanning the gap. This CDR3 region has 13 residues. The germline gives CDR1 LNHNV, CDR2 YYDKDF (reference sequence). CDR3 coding DNA: TGTGCCACCAGCAGAAGCCGAGGGGAGACCCAGTACTTC. Translating it yields CATSRSRGETQYF.

The sample holds many counts of this clonotype. The rearrangement links TRBV9 to TRBJ2-1; D is uncertain. The CDR3 spans 13 residues. Germline CDR1 is SGDLS and CDR2 is YYNGEE. V gave up 0 bases and J gave up 5 bases, with 6 bases separating them. CDR3 amino acids: CASSVGPNNEQFF. The CDR3 DNA reads as TGTGCCAGCAGCGTAGGACCCAACAATGAGCAGTTCTTC.

This clonotype has a handful of counts. The chain joins TRBV10-3 to TRBJ2-7; the D is unclear. This CDR3 contains 13 residues. CDR1 and CDR2 from the germline V gene are ENHRY and SYGVKD. V lost 5 bases and J 1 base, leaving 9 bases between the germline ends. CDR3 amino acids: CAISFTKSYEQYF. The DNA of the CDR3 is TGTGCCATCAGTTTTACCAAATCCTACGAGCAGTACTTC.

CDR3 amino acids: CASSLGTDSHYGYTF. CDR3 sequence (DNA): TGTGCCAGCAGTTTAGGGACGGACTCTCACTATGGCTACACCTTC. The V and J genes are TRBV12-3 or TRBV12-4 and TRBJ1-2; D uncertain. V lost 1 base and J lost 3, with 12 bases in between. The CDR3 contains 15 residues.

The chain employs TRBV5-6 and TRBJ2-7; unclear D gene. Trimming pared 4 bases from V and 2 bases from J, leaving 13 bases between. CDR1 and CDR2 (germline): SGHDT, YYEEEE. The CDR3 has 14 amino acids. CDR3 sequence reads: CASSRGDQTYEQYF. The CDR3 DNA reads TGTGCCAGCAGCCGTGGAGACCAAACCTACGAGCAGTACTTC.

This rearrangement joins TRBV5-1 to TRBJ1-6; D is undetermined. The CDR3 length is 12 residues. Trimming shortened V by 4 bases and J by 13 bases, and 12 bases separated the two germline ends. CDR1 and CDR2 (germline): SGHRS, YFSETQ. The CDR3 here is CASSVEGNPLHF. Written as DNA, the CDR3 is TGCGCCAGCAGCGTGGAAGGGAACCCCCTCCACTTT.

The gene calls are TRBV4-3 and TRBJ2-5; 8 bases align to TRBD1. This CDR3 has 14 residues. Germline V lookup: CDR1 LGHNA, CDR2 YSLEER. V was pared by 8 bases and J by 2 bases, with 7 bases of the junction left unmatched. The DNA of the CDR3 is TGCGCCAGCTTGCGGGACAGGCTACAAGAGACCCAGTACTTC. It yields the protein CASLRDRLQETQYF.

CDR3 region: CASSGREIPYNEQFF. Here the CDR3 DNA reads TGTGCCAGCAGCGGGCGGGAGATCCCCTACAATGAGCAGTTCTTC. The chain recombines TRBV9 with TRBJ2-1, with 7 positions matching TRBD2. Per the germline V gene, CDR1 is SGDLS and CDR2 is YYNGEE. The junction had 5 bases not matched to a gene; V was cut back by 3 bases and J by 2 bases. There are 15 residues in the CDR3.

This clonotype showed up just a few times. V is TRBV5-1 and J is TRBJ1-1; D call uncertain. V was shortened by 4 bases and J by 4 bases, with 11 bases between the two germline ends. CDR1 is SGHRS and CDR2 is YFSETQ in the germline V gene. This CDR3 has 13 amino acids. The CDR3 DNA sequence: TGCGCCAGCAGCCAGACCCCTATCACTGAAGCTTTCTTT. The encoded protein is CASSQTPITEAFF.

This clonotype was recorded a few times. The chain recombines TRBV5-6 with TRBJ1-1, with 7 bases identical to TRBD1. With V trimmed by 5 bases and J by 4 bases, 8 bases remained unmatched. The CDR3 runs 14 residues. Germline V lookup: CDR1 SGHDT, CDR2 YYEEEE. The CDR3 loop is CASRWGQPGTEAFF. The CDR3 coding sequence is TGTGCCAGCAGGTGGGGACAGCCAGGCACTGAAGCTTTCTTT.

Details on this clonotype: The CDR3 ends on some other residue instead of the conserved phenylalanine or tryptophan, so this is likely a read error. The limits of the CDR3 on the DNA are not certain, so only TCRdb's listed CDR3 is given. The genes are TRBV14 and TRBJ2-1; whether TRBD2, the table's D call, matches the DNA was not checked. The germline V gene has CDR1 SGHDN and CDR2 FVKESK. The CDR3 has 12 amino acids, counting both end residues. The CDR3 here is CASSRPGTREIL.

There are many counts of this clonotype. The V gene is TRBV6-5, the J gene TRBJ2-1; D remains ambiguous. The CDR3 loop spans 16 amino acids. Trimming pared 0 bases from V and 4 bases from J, leaving 13 bases between. Germline V CDR1 and CDR2: MNHEY, SVGAGI. DNA of the CDR3: TGTGCCAGCAGTTACTCGCCTACCAATCCTTACAATGAGCAGTTCTTC. It codes for CASSYSPTNPYNEQFF.

This clonotype was seen repeatedly, ten times or more. The chain carries TRBV5-6 and TRBJ2-7; D is possibly TRBD1 or TRBD2 (5 bases each). V lost 4 bases and J lost 0, with 17 bases in between. The germline gives CDR1 SGHDT, CDR2 YYEEEE. The CDR3 has 16 amino acids. The CDR3 protein is CASSPGLIGTSYEQYF. In DNA, the CDR3 is TGTGCCAGCAGCCCCGGGCTAATCGGGACCTCCTACGAGCAGTACTTC.

This clonotype has at least ten counts. The genes are TRBV12-3 or TRBV12-4 and TRBJ2-1; D might be TRBD1 or TRBD2, each matching 5 bases. The CDR3 length is 14 residues. The V end was cut by 5 bases, the J end by 3 bases, with 11 bases between. The DNA for the CDR3 is TGTGCCAGCAGTAGCACTAGGGGCTACAATGAGCAGTTCTTC. The encoded protein is CASSSTRGYNEQFF.

This chain joins TRBV27 and TRBJ2-3, with a possible D match to TRBD2 (6 bases). This CDR3 is built from 14 residues. Germline CDR1 and CDR2: MNHEY and SMNVEV (reference sequence). V dropped 8 bases and J dropped 3 bases, with 15 bases sitting between them. The CDR3 nucleotides are TGTGCCAGCCGCACTAGCACAAGGACAGATACGCAGTATTTT. Translating gives CASRTSTRTDTQYF.

This chain joins TRBV15 and TRBJ2-7, with D maybe TRBD2 (5 bases). The CDR3 length is 13 residues. Germline V lookup: CDR1 LNHNV, CDR2 YYDKDF (reference sequence). Deletions cut 5 bases from V and 3 bases from J, with 11 bases between. In nucleotides, the CDR3 is TGTGCCACCAGCGCCGAACGGGACTACGAGCAGTACTTC. Translation: CATSAERDYEQYF.

This clonotype has ten or more counts. The V and J genes are TRBV29-1 and TRBJ1-6; tentatively, D is TRBD1 (5 bases). V lost 4 bases and J lost 8, with 12 bases in between. The CDR3 spans 13 residues. Germline values: CDR1 SQVTM, CDR2 ANQGSEA. CDR3 nucleotide sequence: TGCAGCGTTGGCGCAGGGAGGGATTCACCCCTCCACTTT. Protein: CSVGAGRDSPLHF.

This clonotype was counted only a few times. An end of the junction differs from the germline gene, which may be a read error. The chain has TRBV7-2 and TRBJ2-1; D may correspond to TRBD1 or TRBD2 (5 bases each). CDR1 and CDR2 (germline): SGHTA, FQGNSA. The CDR3 extends over 13 amino acids. Written as DNA, the CDR3 is TGTGCCAGCAGCTTAGGGGGCGGCTTGTACCGGGGCTGG. It yields the protein CASSLGGGLYRGW.

This clonotype has only a few counts. This chain links TRBV12-3 or TRBV12-4 with TRBJ2-3, with 8 bases lining up with TRBD2. The V and J ends lost 5 bases and 3 bases, in that order; junction bases with no gene match: 7. CDR3 length: 15 residues. CDR3 sequence: CASSRIAGLTDTQYF. The CDR3 DNA is TGTGCCAGCAGTCGTATAGCGGGGCTTACAGATACGCAGTATTTT.

The V call is TRBV11-2, the J call TRBJ2-1; the match to TRBD2 covers 9 bases. The V gene end was trimmed by 7 bases and the J gene end by 8 bases; junction bases not matched to a gene: 9. The CDR3 extends over 14 amino acids. CDR1 and CDR2 from the germline V gene are SGHAT and FQNNGV. Written as DNA, the CDR3 is TGTGCCAGCAACCCGGGACTAGCCGCGCATGAGCAGTTCTTC. This gives the protein CASNPGLAAHEQFF.

This chain links TRBV6-1 with TRBJ2-2, with D hard to call. Germline assignment: CDR1 MNHNS and CDR2 SASEGT. V dropped 8 bases and J dropped 8 bases, with 6 bases sitting between them. The CDR3 runs to 10 residues. The CDR3 DNA follows: TGTGCCAGCTATTGGGGGGAGCTGTTTTTT. It is translated as CASYWGELFF.